Below, one T cell receptor (beta chain) is given with its context. The entry originates in a study of blood T cells in healthy people across ages. Germline loops: CDR1 SGHRS, CDR2 YFSETQ. With 4 bases removed from V and 5 bases from J, the gap between germline ends came to 21 bases. The CDR3 has 16 residues. A second about 6 to 12 cycle PCR used barcoded and J-beta primers. With 12 random nucleotides, a template-switch adaptor tagged each individual cDNA molecule. No fewer than 2.5 million CDR3-containing paired-end reads came from each sample. Each CDR3 protein gets one entry after TCRdb re-called the 5' RACE reads with MiXCR. The data show about a million distinct CDR3 sequences, with approximately 50% seen just once and over 20% held by the top ten. Each donor supplied 7.5 to 10 milliliters of peripheral blood.

Sequencing used blood. This sequence originates from an older woman in good health. V is TRBV5-1 and J is TRBJ2-5, with D possibly being TRBD1 (5 bases). Here the CDR3 DNA reads TGCGCCAGCAGCATTTACGGGCCGGACATAGGGGAGACCCAGTACTTC. Residues: CASSIYGPDIGETQYF.